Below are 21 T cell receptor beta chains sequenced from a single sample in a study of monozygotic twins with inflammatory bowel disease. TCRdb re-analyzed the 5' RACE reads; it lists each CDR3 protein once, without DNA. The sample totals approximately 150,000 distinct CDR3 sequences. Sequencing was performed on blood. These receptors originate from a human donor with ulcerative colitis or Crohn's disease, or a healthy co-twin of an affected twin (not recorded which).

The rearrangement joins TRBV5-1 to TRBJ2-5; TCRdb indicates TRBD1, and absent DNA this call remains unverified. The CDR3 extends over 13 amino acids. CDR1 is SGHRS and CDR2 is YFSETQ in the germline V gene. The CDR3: CASSTGQEETQYF.

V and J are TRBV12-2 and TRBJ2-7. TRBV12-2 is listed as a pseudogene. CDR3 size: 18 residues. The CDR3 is CASRLVVRTRGSSYEQYF.

This CDR3 is CSAVLAGGANEQFF. The chain combines TRBV20-1 with TRBJ2-1; TCRdb calls TRBD2, which cannot be checked without DNA. Per the germline V gene, CDR1 is DFQATT and CDR2 is SNEGSKA (reference sequence). This CDR3 contains 14 residues.

CDR3 amino acids: CASSDLDAGSTYNSPLHF. The J gene is TRBJ1-6, the V gene TRBV6-1. Germline CDR1 and CDR2: MNHNS and SASEGT. The CDR3 consists of 18 residues.

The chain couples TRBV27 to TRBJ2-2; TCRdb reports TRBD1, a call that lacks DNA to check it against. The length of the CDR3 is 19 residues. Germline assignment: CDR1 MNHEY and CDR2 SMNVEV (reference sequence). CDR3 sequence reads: CASSLLWPGQGANTGELFF.

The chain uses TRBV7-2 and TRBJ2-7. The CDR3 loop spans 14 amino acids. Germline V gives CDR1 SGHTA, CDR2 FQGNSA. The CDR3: CASSLEATSYEQYF.

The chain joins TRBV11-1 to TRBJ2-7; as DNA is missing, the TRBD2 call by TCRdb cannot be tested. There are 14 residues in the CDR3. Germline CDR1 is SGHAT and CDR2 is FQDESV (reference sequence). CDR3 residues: CASSNAGALYEQYF. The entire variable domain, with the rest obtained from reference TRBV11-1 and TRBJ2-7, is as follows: EAEVAQSPRYKITEKSQAVAFWCDPISGHATLYWYRQILGQGPELLVQFQDESVVDDSQLPKDRFSAERLKGVDSTLKIQPAELGDSAMYLCASSNAGALYEQYFGPGTRLTVT.

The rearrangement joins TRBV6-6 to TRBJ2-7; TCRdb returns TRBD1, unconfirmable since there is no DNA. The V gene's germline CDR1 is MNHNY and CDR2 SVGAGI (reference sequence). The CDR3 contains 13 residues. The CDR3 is CASSQQGADEQYF.

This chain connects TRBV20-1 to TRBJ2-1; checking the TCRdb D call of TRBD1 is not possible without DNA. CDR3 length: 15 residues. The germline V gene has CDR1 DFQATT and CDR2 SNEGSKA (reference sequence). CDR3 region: CSATDIGTGANEQFF.

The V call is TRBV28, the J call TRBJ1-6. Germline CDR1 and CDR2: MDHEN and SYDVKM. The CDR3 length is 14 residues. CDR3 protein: CAIRVGRADSPLHF.

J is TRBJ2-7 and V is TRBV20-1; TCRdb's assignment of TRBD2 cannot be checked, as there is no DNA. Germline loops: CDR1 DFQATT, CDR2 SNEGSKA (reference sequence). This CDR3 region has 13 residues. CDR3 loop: CSARTSGFYEQYF.

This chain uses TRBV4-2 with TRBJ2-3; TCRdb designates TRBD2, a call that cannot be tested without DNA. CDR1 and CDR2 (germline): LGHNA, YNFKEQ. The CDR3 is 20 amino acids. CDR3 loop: CASSQETVGIREGATDTQYF.

The CDR3 here is CASSFGAAGEIDEQYF. V gene TRBV12-3 or TRBV12-4 combines with J gene TRBJ2-7; the TCRdb D gene call, TRBD2, has no DNA to confirm it. The CDR3 loop spans 16 amino acids.

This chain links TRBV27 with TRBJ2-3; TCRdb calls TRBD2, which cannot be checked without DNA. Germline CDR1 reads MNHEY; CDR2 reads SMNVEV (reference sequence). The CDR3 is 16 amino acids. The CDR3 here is CASSARAGLVLDTQYF.

This CDR3 reads CASSLRSGGGGDQYF. J is TRBJ2-5 and V is TRBV7-6; TCRdb gives TRBD1 as the D gene, but with no DNA this cannot be confirmed. This CDR3 is 15 amino acids long. The germline gives CDR1 SGHVS, CDR2 FNYEAQ.

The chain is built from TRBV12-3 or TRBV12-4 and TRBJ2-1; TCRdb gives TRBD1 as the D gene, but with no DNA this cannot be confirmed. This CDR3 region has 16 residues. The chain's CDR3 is CASSLWGGSPYNEQFF.

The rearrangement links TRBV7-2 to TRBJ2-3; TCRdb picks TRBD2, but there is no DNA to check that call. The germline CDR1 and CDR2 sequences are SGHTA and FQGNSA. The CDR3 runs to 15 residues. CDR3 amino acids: CASSWGGPSTDTQYF.

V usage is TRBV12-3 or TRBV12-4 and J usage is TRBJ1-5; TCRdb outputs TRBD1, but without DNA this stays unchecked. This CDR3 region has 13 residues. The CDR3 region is CASRSTGNQPQHF.

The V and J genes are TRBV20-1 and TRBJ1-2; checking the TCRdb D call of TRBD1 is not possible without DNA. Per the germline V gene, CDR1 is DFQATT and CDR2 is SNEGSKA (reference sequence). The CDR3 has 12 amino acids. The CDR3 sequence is CSAARELYGYTF.

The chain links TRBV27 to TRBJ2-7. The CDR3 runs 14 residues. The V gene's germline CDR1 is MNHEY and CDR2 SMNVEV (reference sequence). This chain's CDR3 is CAGSLARSSYEQYF.

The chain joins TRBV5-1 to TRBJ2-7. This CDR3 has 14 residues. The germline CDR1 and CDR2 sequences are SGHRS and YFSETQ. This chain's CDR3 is CASSLDRPSYEQYF. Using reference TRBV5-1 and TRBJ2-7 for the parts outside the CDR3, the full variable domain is KAGVTQTPRYLIKTRGQQVTLSCSPISGHRSVSWYQQTPGQGLQFLFEYFSETQRNKGNFPGRFSGRQFSNSRSEMNVSTLELGDSALYLCASSLDRPSYEQYFGPGTRLTVT.